This TCR beta chain derives from a study of T cell clonality in common variable immunodeficiency. This clone showed up many times. The read falls 3 residues short of the CDR3 end, and the missing part is taken from the germline J gene. V was clipped by 5 bases and J by 3 bases, with 4 bases between them. There are 12 residues in the CDR3. Germline V gives CDR1 SNHLY, CDR2 FYNNEI. Sequencing input was equivalent genomic DNA from CVID and controls. The repertoire was sequenced with immunoSEQ multiplex PCR; TCRdb's copy has only in-frame clones and lacks some. The table lists about 64,000 clones, with no singletons.

Input material: peripheral blood mononuclear cells. This clonotype originated in a person between 18 and 75 years old in good health. The J gene is TRBJ1-4, the V gene TRBV2; D remains unclear. The part of the CDR3 DNA that was read is TGTGCCAGCAGTCCCTCTAATGAAAAA. Translating gives CASSPSNEK. Given in full, the CDR3 is CASSPSNEKLFF.